This is a list of T cell receptor beta chains from one sample in a study of cytomegalovirus exposure and HLA in healthy donors. TCRdb's copy holds only in-frame clones and misses some; the assay was immunoSEQ multiplex PCR. This table holds roughly 130,000 clones, roughly 74% found once. The sequencing input was PBMCs. These receptors were collected from a man aged 40-49 years in good health and CMV-seropositive. Both conserved end residues are part of each CDR3. The D gene is left open where the match is weak. For some rows the clone size is stated as once, few or many, or as a class when expanded; others skip it.

clone size,D gene,J gene,V gene,CDR3 protein,CDR3 DNA
few,NA,TRBJ2-6,TRBV5-1,CASSLAVPGVGANVLTF,TGCGCCAGCAGCTTGGCCGTACCGGGGGTCGGGGCCAACGTCCTGACTTTC
few,NA,TRBJ2-2,TRBV5-4,CASSLGLARTGELFF,TGTGCCAGCAGCTTGGGGCTAGCGAGGACCGGGGAGCTGTTTTTT
NA,NA,TRBJ1-6,TRBV5-6,CATSSAGLTRQSPLHF,TGTGCCACCTCTTCGGCAGGTTTGACAAGGCAATCACCCCTCCACTTT
NA,NA,TRBJ1-1,TRBV28,CASSFRQWGKAEAFF,TGTGCCAGCAGTTTCCGACAGTGGGGTAAGGCTGAAGCTTTCTTT
few,NA,TRBJ1-1,TRBV19,CASSTPRRGGTEAFF,TGTGCCAGTAGTACCCCCCGTCGGGGGGGAACTGAAGCTTTCTTT
few,TRBD1,TRBJ1-5,TRBV11-3,CASSPKGGDRDQPQHF,TGTGCCAGCAGCCCAAAGGGGGGTGACAGGGATCAGCCCCAGCATTTT
few,TRBD1,TRBJ1-2,TRBV11-2,CASSPRTGNNNYGYTF,TGTGCCAGCAGCCCTAGGACAGGAAACAATAACTATGGCTACACCTTC
NA,NA,TRBJ1-4,TRBV28,CASALDPRGGEKLFF,TGTGCCAGCGCTTTAGATCCGCGAGGTGGTGAAAAACTGTTTTTT
NA,TRBD1,TRBJ2-7,TRBV27,CASHTDRTSYEQYF,TGTGCCAGCCATACGGACAGGACCTCCTACGAGCAGTACTTC
NA,NA,TRBJ2-7,TRBV27,CASSLTGVSEQYF,TGTGCCAGCAGTTTAACGGGAGTCAGCGAGCAGTACTTC
NA,NA,TRBJ2-5,TRBV4-2,CASSQGTLQETQYF,TGTGCCAGCAGCCAAGGGACTCTACAAGAGACCCAGTACTTC
NA,TRBD1,TRBJ2-1,TRBV7-9,CSSSAKGQGGNEQFF,TGTTCCAGCAGCGCAAAAGGACAGGGGGGAAATGAGCAGTTCTTC
NA,TRBD1,TRBJ1-2,TRBV19,CASSEGTGKYGYTF,TGTGCCAGTAGTGAGGGGACAGGGAAATATGGCTACACCTTC
NA,NA,TRBJ2-2,TRBV14,CASSQAGGNTGELFF,TGTGCCAGCAGCCAAGCGGGGGGCAACACCGGGGAGCTGTTTTTT
NA,TRBD2,TRBJ2-5,TRBV7-9,CASSSEGGIETQYF,TGTGCCAGCAGCTCCGAGGGAGGGATAGAGACCCAGTACTTC
NA,TRBD2,TRBJ2-7,TRBV6-6,CASSSGPTKIQYF,TGTGCCAGTTCTAGCGGACCTACGAAAATACAGTACTTC
once,NA,TRBJ2-3,TRBV5-4,CASSRATGADTQYF,TGTGCCAGCAGCCGTGCCACGGGGGCAGATACGCAGTATTTT
NA,TRBD1,TRBJ1-1,TRBV5-1,CASAPIGQGNTEAFF,TGCGCCAGCGCCCCCATTGGACAGGGGAACACTGAAGCTTTCTTT